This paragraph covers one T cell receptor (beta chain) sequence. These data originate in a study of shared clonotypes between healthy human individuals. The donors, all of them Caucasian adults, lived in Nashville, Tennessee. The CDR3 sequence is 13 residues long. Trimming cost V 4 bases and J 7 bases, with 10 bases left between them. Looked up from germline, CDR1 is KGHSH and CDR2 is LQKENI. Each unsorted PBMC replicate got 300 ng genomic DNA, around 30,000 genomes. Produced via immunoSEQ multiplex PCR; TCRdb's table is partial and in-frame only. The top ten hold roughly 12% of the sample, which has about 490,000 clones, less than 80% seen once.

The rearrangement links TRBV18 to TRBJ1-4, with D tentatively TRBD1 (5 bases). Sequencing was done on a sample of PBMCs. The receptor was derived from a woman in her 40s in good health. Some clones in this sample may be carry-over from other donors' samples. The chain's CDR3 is CASSRGRGEKLFF. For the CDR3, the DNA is TGTGCCAGCTCACGTGGAAGGGGTGAAAAACTGTTTTTT.